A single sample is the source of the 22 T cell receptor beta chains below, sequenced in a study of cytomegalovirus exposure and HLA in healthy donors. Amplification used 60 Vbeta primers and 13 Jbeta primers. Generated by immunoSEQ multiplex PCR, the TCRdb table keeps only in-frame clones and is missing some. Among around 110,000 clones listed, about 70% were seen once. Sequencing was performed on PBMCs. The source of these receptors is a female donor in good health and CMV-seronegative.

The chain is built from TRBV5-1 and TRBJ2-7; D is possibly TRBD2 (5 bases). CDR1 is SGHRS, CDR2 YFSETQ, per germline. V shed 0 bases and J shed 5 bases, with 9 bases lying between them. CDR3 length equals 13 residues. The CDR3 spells CASSLAVGDEQYF. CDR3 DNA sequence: TGCGCCAGCAGCTTGGCCGTCGGGGACGAGCAGTACTTC.

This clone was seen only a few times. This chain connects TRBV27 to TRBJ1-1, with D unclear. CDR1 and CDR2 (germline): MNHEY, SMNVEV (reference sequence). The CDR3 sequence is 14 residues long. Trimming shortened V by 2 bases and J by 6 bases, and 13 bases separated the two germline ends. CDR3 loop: CASSLAAFSPEAFF. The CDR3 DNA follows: TGTGCCAGCAGTTTAGCCGCCTTTAGCCCTGAAGCTTTCTTT.

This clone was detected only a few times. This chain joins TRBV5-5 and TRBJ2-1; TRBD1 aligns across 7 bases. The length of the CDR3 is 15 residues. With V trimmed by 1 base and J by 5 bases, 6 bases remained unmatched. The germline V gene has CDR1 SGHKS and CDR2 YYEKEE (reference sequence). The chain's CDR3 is CASSLWPGGNNEQFF. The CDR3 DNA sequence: TGTGCCAGCAGCTTGTGGCCAGGGGGAAACAATGAGCAGTTCTTC.

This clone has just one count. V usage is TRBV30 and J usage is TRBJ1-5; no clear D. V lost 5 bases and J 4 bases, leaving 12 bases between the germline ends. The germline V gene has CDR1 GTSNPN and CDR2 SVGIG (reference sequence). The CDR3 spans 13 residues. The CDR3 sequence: CAWGYRGNQPQHF. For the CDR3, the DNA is TGTGCCTGGGGGTACCGAGGGAATCAGCCCCAGCATTTT.

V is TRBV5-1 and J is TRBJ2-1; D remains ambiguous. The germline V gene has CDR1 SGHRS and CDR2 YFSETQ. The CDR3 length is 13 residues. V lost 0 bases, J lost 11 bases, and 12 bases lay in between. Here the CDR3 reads CASSLAPAGKQFF. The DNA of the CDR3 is TGCGCCAGCAGCTTGGCCCCCGCCGGTAAGCAGTTCTTC.

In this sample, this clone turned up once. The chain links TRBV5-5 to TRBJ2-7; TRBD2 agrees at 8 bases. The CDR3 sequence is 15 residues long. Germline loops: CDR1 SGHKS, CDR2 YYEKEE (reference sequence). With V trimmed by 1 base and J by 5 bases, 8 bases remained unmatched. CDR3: CASSLYGRVNDEQYF. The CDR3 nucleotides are TGTGCCAGCAGCTTGTACGGGAGGGTTAATGACGAGCAGTACTTC.

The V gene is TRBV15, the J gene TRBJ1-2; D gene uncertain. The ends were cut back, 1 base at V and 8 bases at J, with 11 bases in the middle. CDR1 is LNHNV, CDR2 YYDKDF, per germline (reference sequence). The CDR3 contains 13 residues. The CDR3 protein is CATSRGTREGYTF. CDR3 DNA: TGTGCCACCAGCAGAGGGACCCGGGAGGGCTACACCTTC. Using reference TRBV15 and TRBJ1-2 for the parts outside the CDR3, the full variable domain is DAMVIQNPRYQVTQFGKPVTLSCSQTLNHNVMYWYQQKSSQAPKLLFHYYDKDFNNEADTPDNFQSRRPNTSFCFLDIRSPGLGDTAMYLCATSRGTREGYTFGSGTRLTVV.

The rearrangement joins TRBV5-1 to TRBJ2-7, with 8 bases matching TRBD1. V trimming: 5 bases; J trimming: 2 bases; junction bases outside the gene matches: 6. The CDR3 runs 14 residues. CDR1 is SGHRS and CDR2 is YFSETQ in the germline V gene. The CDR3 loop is CASRQGEAPYEQYF. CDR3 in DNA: TGCGCCAGCAGACAGGGGGAGGCCCCCTACGAGCAGTACTTC. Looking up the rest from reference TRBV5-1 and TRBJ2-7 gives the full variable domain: KAGVTQTPRYLIKTRGQQVTLSCSPISGHRSVSWYQQTPGQGLQFLFEYFSETQRNKGNFPGRFSGRQFSNSRSEMNVSTLELGDSALYLCASRQGEAPYEQYFGPGTRLTVT.

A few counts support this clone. This CDR3 is CASSQDTGEETQYF. Here the CDR3 DNA reads TGTGCCAGCAGCCAAGATACGGGGGAAGAGACCCAGTACTTC. The J gene is TRBJ2-5, the V gene TRBV4-2; tentatively, D is TRBD2 (6 bases). V lost 0 bases to trimming and J lost 3 bases, with 8 bases between them. Germline V gene data show CDR1 as LGHNA and CDR2 as YNFKEQ. The length of the CDR3 is 14 residues.

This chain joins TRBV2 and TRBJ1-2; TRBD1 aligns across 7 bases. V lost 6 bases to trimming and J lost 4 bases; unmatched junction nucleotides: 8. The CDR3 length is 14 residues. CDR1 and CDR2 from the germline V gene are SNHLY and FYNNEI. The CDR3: CASREGQPAYGYTF. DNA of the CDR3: TGTGCCAGCAGGGAGGGACAGCCGGCCTATGGCTACACCTTC.

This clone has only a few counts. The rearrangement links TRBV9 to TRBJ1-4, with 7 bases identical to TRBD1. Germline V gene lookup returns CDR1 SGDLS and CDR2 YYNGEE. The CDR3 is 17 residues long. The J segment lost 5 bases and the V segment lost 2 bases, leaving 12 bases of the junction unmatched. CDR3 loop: CASSVTGLPTHNEKLFF. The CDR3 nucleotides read TGTGCCAGCAGCGTGACAGGGTTGCCCACTCACAATGAAAAACTGTTTTTT.

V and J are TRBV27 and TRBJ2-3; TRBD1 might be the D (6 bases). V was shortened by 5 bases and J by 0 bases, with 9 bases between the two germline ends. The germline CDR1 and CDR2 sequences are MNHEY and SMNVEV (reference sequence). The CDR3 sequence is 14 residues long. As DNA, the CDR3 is TGTGCCAGCAGTCTAGGGGGAAGCACAGATACGCAGTATTTT. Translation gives CASSLGGSTDTQYF.

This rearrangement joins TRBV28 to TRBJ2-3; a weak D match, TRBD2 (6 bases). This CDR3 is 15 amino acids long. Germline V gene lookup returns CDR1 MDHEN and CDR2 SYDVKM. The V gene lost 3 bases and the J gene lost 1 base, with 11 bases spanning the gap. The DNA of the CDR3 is TGTGCCAGCAGTTTCGGGGGAGGAGGCACAGATACGCAGTATTTT. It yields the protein CASSFGGGGTDTQYF.

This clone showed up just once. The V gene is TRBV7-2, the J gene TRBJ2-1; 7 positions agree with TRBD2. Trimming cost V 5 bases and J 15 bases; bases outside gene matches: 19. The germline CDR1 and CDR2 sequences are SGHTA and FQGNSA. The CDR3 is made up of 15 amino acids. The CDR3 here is CASSQLGLADGEGFF. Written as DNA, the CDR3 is TGTGCCAGCAGCCAATTAGGGCTAGCGGATGGAGAGGGGTTCTTC. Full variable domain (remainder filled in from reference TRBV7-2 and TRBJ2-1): GAGVSQSPSNKVTEKGKDVELRCDPISGHTALYWYRQSLGQGLEFLIYFQGNSAPDKSGLPSDRFSAERTGGSVSTLTIQRTQQEDSAVYLCASSQLGLADGEGFFGPGTRLTVL.

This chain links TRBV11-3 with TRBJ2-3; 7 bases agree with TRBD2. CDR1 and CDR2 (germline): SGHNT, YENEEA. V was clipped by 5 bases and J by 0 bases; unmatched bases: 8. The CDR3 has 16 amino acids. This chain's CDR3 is CASSPWTSESTDTQYF. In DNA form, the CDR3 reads TGTGCCAGCAGCCCGTGGACTAGTGAAAGCACAGATACGCAGTATTTT.

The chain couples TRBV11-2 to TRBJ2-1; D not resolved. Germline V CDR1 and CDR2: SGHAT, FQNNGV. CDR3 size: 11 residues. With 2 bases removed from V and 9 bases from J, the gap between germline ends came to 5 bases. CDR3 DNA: TGTGCCAGCAGCTTAACTTCTGAGCAGTTCTTC. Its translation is CASSLTSEQFF.

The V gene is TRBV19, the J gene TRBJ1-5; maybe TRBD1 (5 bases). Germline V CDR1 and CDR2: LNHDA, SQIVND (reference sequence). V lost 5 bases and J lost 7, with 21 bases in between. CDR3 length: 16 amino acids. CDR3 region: CASSLEGDSHFQPQHF. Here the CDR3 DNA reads TGTGCCAGTAGTCTCGAAGGGGATTCACACTTCCAGCCCCAGCATTTT.

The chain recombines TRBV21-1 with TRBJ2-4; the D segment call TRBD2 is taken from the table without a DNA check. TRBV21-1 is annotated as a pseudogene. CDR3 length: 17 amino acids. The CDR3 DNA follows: TGTGCCAGCAGCAAAGCGAGCGGGACTATAGTCAAAAACATTCAGTACTTC. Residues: CASSKASGTIVKNIQYF.

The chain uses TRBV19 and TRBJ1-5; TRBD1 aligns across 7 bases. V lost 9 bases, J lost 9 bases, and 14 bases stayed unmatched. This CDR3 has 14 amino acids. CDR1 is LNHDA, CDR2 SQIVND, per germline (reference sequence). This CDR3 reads CASQRERGPAPQHF. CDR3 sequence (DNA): TGTGCCAGCCAGCGGGAGAGGGGGCCCGCGCCCCAGCATTTT.

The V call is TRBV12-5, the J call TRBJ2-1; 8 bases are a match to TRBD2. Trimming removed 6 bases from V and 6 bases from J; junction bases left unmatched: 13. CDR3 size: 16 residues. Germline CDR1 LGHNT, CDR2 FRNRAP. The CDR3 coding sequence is TGTGCTAGTGGCCCCGGGGGGGGAGCGGGAGTCAATGAGCAGTTCTTC. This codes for CASGPGGGAGVNEQFF. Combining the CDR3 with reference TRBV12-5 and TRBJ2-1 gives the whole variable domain DARVTQTPRHKVTEMGQEVTMRCQPILGHNTVFWYRQTMMQGLELLAYFRNRAPLDDSGMPKDRFSAEMPDATLATLKIQPSEPRDSAVYFCASGPGGGAGVNEQFFGPGTRLTVL.

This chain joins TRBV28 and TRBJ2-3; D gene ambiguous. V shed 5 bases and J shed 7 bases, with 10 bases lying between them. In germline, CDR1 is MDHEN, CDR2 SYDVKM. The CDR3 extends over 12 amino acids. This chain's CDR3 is CASSSWSHTQYF. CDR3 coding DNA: TGTGCCAGCAGTAGTTGGAGTCATACGCAGTATTTT.

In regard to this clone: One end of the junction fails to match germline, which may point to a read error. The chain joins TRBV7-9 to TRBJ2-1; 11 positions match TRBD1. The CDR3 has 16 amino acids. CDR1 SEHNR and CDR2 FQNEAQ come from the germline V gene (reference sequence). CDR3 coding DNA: TGTGCCAGCAGCTTAGGGACAGGGGGCGTCTACCATGAGCAGTTCTTC. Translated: CASSLGTGGVYHEQFF.